These T cell receptor beta chains were read from a single sample in a study of control samples from healthy donors and cancer patients. The method was immunoSEQ multiplex PCR; TCRdb's version includes in-frame clones alone and lacks a portion of them. Among 160,000 or so clones listed, roughly 95% were seen once. Sequenced material: blood. All receptors come from a woman between 25 and 40 years old in good health. The CDR3 runs from the conserved cysteine through the conserved F or W. D genes are given only for firm matches. Size values are once, few and many counts, or a class for expanded clones, and some rows have none.

v_gene,d_gene,j_gene,abundance,CDR3aa,CDR3nt
TRBV5-1,-,TRBJ2-3,once,CASSWKTDRGTQYF,TGCGCCAGCAGCTGGAAGACTGACCGGGGTACGCAGTATTTT
TRBV9,-,TRBJ2-2,-,CASSPRAGDSTGELFF,TGTGCCAGCAGCCCTCGAGCAGGGGACTCCACCGGGGAGCTGTTTTTT
TRBV30,-,TRBJ1-6,-,CAWAGQNNSPLHF,TGTGCCTGGGCTGGACAGAATAATTCACCCCTCCACTTT
TRBV19,-,TRBJ2-2,-,CASRPRETNTGELFF,TGTGCCAGTAGACCCCGGGAAACGAACACCGGGGAGCTGTTTTTT
TRBV7-9,-,TRBJ1-4,-,CASSLAPYTATNEKLFF,TGTGCCAGCAGCTTAGCCCCTTACACTGCAACTAATGAAAAACTGTTTTTT
TRBV7-7,TRBD2,TRBJ2-5,-,CASSLGLAGGQETQYF,TGTGCTAGCAGCTTGGGACTAGCGGGGGGCCAAGAGACCCAGTACTTC
TRBV13,-,TRBJ1-1,-,CASSPQDPGRNTEAFF,TGTGCCAGCAGCCCACAGGACCCAGGCCGGAACACTGAAGCTTTCTTT
TRBV5-1,-,TRBJ1-2,-,CASSLGQGLRGYTF,TGCGCCAGCAGCTTGGGTCAGGGTCTTCGAGGCTACACCTTC
TRBV5-1,-,TRBJ2-5,once,CASSLVGQETQYF,TGCGCCAGCAGCTTGGTGGGGCAAGAGACCCAGTACTTC
TRBV30,-,TRBJ2-7,-,CAWSAPGSYEQYF,TGTGCCTGGAGTGCCCCTGGTTCCTACGAGCAGTACTTC
TRBV7-9,-,TRBJ1-4,-,CASSGKSWTATNEKLFF,TGTGCCAGCAGCGGGAAGAGTTGGACAGCTACTAATGAAAAACTGTTTTTT
TRBV7-2,-,TRBJ2-7,-,CASSLVGVPYF,TGTGCCAGCAGCTTAGTCGGGGTGCCGTACTTC
TRBV7-9,TRBD1,TRBJ1-5,-,CASSSRDRDQPQHF,TGTGCCAGCAGCTCTCGCGACAGGGATCAGCCCCAGCATTTT
TRBV30,-,TRBJ2-5,-,CAWRSPGQQPQETQYF,TGTGCCTGGAGGTCCCCCGGACAGCAACCTCAAGAGACCCAGTACTTC
TRBV19,TRBD1,TRBJ1-3,-,CASNLQGFGNTIYF,TGTGCCAGTAACTTACAGGGGTTCGGAAACACCATATATTTT
TRBV2,-,TRBJ1-2,-,CASSSGSGHRYGYTF,TGTGCCAGCAGCAGTGGTTCGGGCCATCGGTATGGCTACACCTTC
TRBV11-2,TRBD2,TRBJ2-1,-,CASSLGVGTSGRANNEQFF,TGTGCCAGCAGCTTAGGGGTTGGGACTAGCGGGAGGGCCAACAATGAGCAGTTCTTC
TRBV30,TRBD1,TRBJ2-7,-,CAWSDDRVSSYEQYF,TGTGCCTGGAGTGATGACAGGGTGAGCTCCTACGAGCAGTACTTC
TRBV3-1/TRBV3-2,-,TRBJ1-2,-,CASSQGRRRTNYGYTF,TGTGCCAGCAGCCAAGGGAGGAGGAGAACTAACTATGGCTACACCTTC
TRBV20-1,-,TRBJ1-1,once,CSLLENTEAFF,TGCAGCCTACTCGAGAACACTGAAGCTTTCTTT
TRBV7-3,-,TRBJ2-5,-,CASSLRAGSRETQYF,TGTGCCAGCAGCCTCCGGGCGGGTAGTCGGGAGACCCAGTACTTC
TRBV29-1,-,TRBJ2-7,-,CSVEYVGSPYEQYF,TGCAGCGTTGAATATGTGGGGAGCCCCTACGAGCAGTACTTC
TRBV9,-,TRBJ2-7,once,CASSGGEGYYEQYF,TGTGCCAGCAGCGGGGGCGAGGGGTACTACGAGCAGTACTTC
TRBV10-3,-,TRBJ1-5,-,CAISAADQPQHF,TGTGCCATCAGTGCAGCCGATCAGCCCCAGCATTTT
TRBV11-3,TRBD2,TRBJ2-1,-,CASSASGVPHNEQFF,TGTGCCAGCAGCGCCAGCGGGGTACCGCACAATGAGCAGTTCTTC
TRBV5-6,TRBD1,TRBJ2-1,-,CASTRQGQLYNEQFF,TGTGCCAGCACCCGACAGGGACAGCTCTACAATGAGCAGTTCTTC
TRBV15,-,TRBJ2-7,-,CATSREATAAYEQYF,TGTGCCACCAGCAGAGAGGCTACAGCGGCCTACGAGCAGTACTTC
TRBV21-1,-,TRBJ2-5,once,CASSQKGMAAQETQYF,TGTGCCAGCAGCCAAAAGGGTATGGCAGCCCAAGAGACCCAGTACTTC
TRBV5-4,-,TRBJ1-2,-,CASSVGSSNYGYTF,TGTGCCAGCAGCGTGGGCTCCAGTAACTATGGCTACACCTTC
TRBV4-1,-,TRBJ2-4,-,CASSQDRLPDGTKNIQYF,TGCGCCAGCAGCCAAGATCGGCTTCCAGATGGGACCAAAAACATTCAGTACTTC
TRBV28,-,TRBJ1-1,once,CASSEQGSRTEAFF,TGTGCCAGCAGCGAGCAGGGATCTCGCACTGAAGCTTTCTTT
TRBV3-1/TRBV3-2,-,TRBJ1-1,-,CASSHPTGEAFF,TGTGCCAGCAGCCATCCGACAGGTGAAGCTTTCTTT
TRBV28,-,TRBJ1-6,-,CASSERITSSYNSPLHF,TGTGCCAGCAGTGAGAGAATTACAAGCTCCTATAATTCACCCCTCCACTTT
TRBV18,-,TRBJ2-7,once,CASSPPVRTYEQYF,TGTGCCAGCTCACCACCGGTCAGAACCTACGAGCAGTACTTC
TRBV11-2,TRBD2,TRBJ2-3,-,CASSLGSGVTDTQYF,TGTGCCAGCAGCTTAGGTAGCGGGGTAACAGATACGCAGTATTTT
TRBV7-9,-,TRBJ2-4,-,CASSSGTGTRDDVNIQYF,TGTGCCAGCAGCTCGGGGACCGGGACAAGGGACGATGTAAACATTCAGTACTTC
TRBV5-1,-,TRBJ2-7,-,CASSLGSGYEQYF,TGCGCCAGCAGCTTGGGGTCAGGCTACGAGCAGTACTTC
TRBV4-2,TRBD2,TRBJ2-1,-,CASSQDTGGSFSNEQFF,TGTGCCAGCAGCCAAGATACGGGAGGTAGTTTTTCCAATGAGCAGTTCTTC
TRBV27,-,TRBJ1-2,-,CASSLSRAGVYGYTF,TGTGCCAGCAGTTTGTCACGGGCAGGAGTCTATGGCTACACCTTC
TRBV2,TRBD1,TRBJ1-1,-,CASRGREGANTEAFF,TGTGCCAGCAGGGGAAGGGAGGGGGCGAACACTGAAGCTTTCTTT
TRBV28,TRBD1,TRBJ1-2,-,CASMRGQGATYGYTF,TGTGCCAGCATGAGGGGGCAGGGGGCGACCTATGGCTACACCTTC
TRBV9,-,TRBJ2-3,-,CASSVEGAVRDTQYF,TGTGCCAGCAGCGTCGAGGGAGCCGTTAGAGATACGCAGTATTTT
TRBV3-1/TRBV3-2,-,TRBJ1-5,-,CASKAGGVNQPQHF,TGTGCCAGCAAAGCCGGGGGGGTCAATCAGCCCCAGCATTTT
TRBV7-2,-,TRBJ2-2,-,CASSLSTTGELFF,TGTGCCAGCAGCTTATCCACGACCGGGGAGCTGTTTTTT